One and the same sample provided the 22 T cell receptor beta chains below, sequenced in a study of blood T cell repertoires in COVID-19. The table came from immunoSEQ multiplex PCR; TCRdb's copy has only in-frame clones and leaves some out. This table holds some 250,000 clones, about 87% found once. The sequenced material came from peripheral blood. The origin of the receptors is a woman aged 70-85 years with active or convalescent COVID-19.

CDR3 sequence: CASALEVPYNEQFF. DNA for the CDR3: TGTGCCTCTGCTTTAGAAGTCCCCTACAATGAGCAGTTCTTC. The gene calls are TRBV10-3 and TRBJ2-1; D is unresolved. Trimming shortened V by 11 bases and J by 2 bases, and 16 bases separated the two germline ends. The CDR3 consists of 14 residues. Germline lookup yields CDR1 ENHRY and CDR2 SYGVKD.

The chain recombines TRBV6-1 with TRBJ1-1; D might be TRBD1 (5 bases). V was cut by 3 bases and J by 1 base, with 15 bases left in between. The CDR3 length is 16 residues. Germline V gene sequence: CDR1 MNHNS, CDR2 SASEGT. The CDR3 protein is CASSDYQGTANTEAFF. CDR3 nucleotides: TGTGCCAGCAGTGACTATCAGGGAACGGCGAACACTGAAGCTTTCTTT.

This sequence joins TRBV9 and TRBJ1-4; perhaps TRBD1 as D (5 bases). V was pared by 4 bases and J by 6 bases, with 13 bases between. CDR1 is SGDLS and CDR2 is YYNGEE in the germline V gene. The CDR3 is 14 amino acids. The DNA of the CDR3 is TGTGCCAGCAGCCCCTCGGGCAGGGATGAAAAACTGTTTTTT. Amino acid sequence: CASSPSGRDEKLFF.

The CDR3 DNA reads as TGTGCCAGCAGTGTGGCTAGAACTGAAGCTTTCTTT. Translation: CASSVARTEAFF. The chain couples TRBV2 to TRBJ1-1; the D is unclear. There are 12 residues in the CDR3. Trimming removed 4 bases from V and 5 bases from J, with 8 bases in between. Per germline, CDR1 SNHLY and CDR2 FYNNEI.

V is TRBV7-9 and J is TRBJ1-1; no reliable D call. Germline-derived CDR1 and CDR2 are SEHNR and FQNEAQ (reference sequence). V dropped 5 bases and J dropped 0 bases, with 10 bases sitting between them. The length of the CDR3 is 14 residues. CDR3 sequence (DNA): TGTGCCAGCAGCCCTAGTTCCCTGAACACTGAAGCTTTCTTT. Translating it yields CASSPSSLNTEAFF.

This sequence joins TRBV4-3 and TRBJ1-1, with D possibly being TRBD1 (5 bases). The CDR3 loop spans 15 amino acids. Germline V gene sequence: CDR1 LGHNA, CDR2 YSLEER. The ends were cut back, 4 bases at V and 4 bases at J, with 16 bases in the middle. The CDR3 region is CASSPQAGGITEAFF. CDR3 nucleotides: TGCGCCAGCAGCCCCCAGGCGGGGGGGATCACTGAAGCTTTCTTT.

Only one count was recorded for this clone. CDR3 residues: CASSSLAGRGTDTQYF. The CDR3 DNA is TGTGCCAGCAGCTCCCTAGCGGGGCGGGGGACAGATACGCAGTATTTT. The chain carries TRBV7-6 and TRBJ2-3, with 9 bases identical to TRBD2. V trimming: 4 bases; J trimming: 3 bases; junction bases outside the gene matches: 8. CDR1 and CDR2 (germline): SGHVS, FNYEAQ. The CDR3 runs 16 residues.

The table lists this clone with many counts. The chain recombines TRBV6-4 with TRBJ2-1; TRBD1 matches at 9 bases. CDR1 is MRHNA and CDR2 is SNTAGT in the germline V gene. There are 14 residues in the CDR3. Unmatched junction bases numbered 4, after V lost 6 bases and J lost 4 bases. DNA for the CDR3: TGTGCCAGCAGCTCCGGGACAGGGTACAATGAGCAGTTCTTC. Amino acids: CASSSGTGYNEQFF.

This clone was seen once. The chain employs TRBV4-1 and TRBJ2-3; D ambiguous. Trimming stripped 1 base from V and 4 bases from J, with 12 bases between. Germline-derived CDR1 and CDR2 are MGHRA and YSYEKL. This CDR3 is built from 15 residues. In DNA, the CDR3 is TGCGCCAGCAGCCAAGGTACCGGCGGTGCAGATACGCAGTATTTT. Translated, it gives CASSQGTGGADTQYF.

V is TRBV6-2 or TRBV6-3 and J is TRBJ2-2; maybe TRBD1 (6 bases). This CDR3 region has 15 residues. Germline V lookup: CDR1 MNHEY, CDR2 SVGEGT. The V and J ends lost 6 bases and 6 bases respectively, with 17 bases between them. The DNA of the CDR3 is TGTGCCAGCAGCCGACAGGAGCTCCCCGCCGGGGAGCTGTTTTTT. Translated: CASSRQELPAGELFF.

The V and J genes are TRBV4-2 and TRBJ1-5; D gene uncertain. CDR1 LGHNA and CDR2 YNFKEQ come from the germline V gene. This CDR3 contains 16 residues. Trimming removed 3 bases from V and 4 bases from J, with 16 bases in between. For the CDR3, the DNA is TGTGCCAGCAGCCACCCTCTCGACCCGGGGAATCAGCCCCAGCATTTT. This gives the protein CASSHPLDPGNQPQHF.

This clone was counted only a few times. This sequence joins TRBV7-9 and TRBJ1-2; D is possibly TRBD1 (5 bases). This CDR3 spans 13 amino acids. The ends were cut back, 2 bases at V and 6 bases at J, with 10 bases in the middle. In germline, CDR1 is SEHNR, CDR2 FQNEAQ (reference sequence). The CDR3 loop is CASSLSGLDGYTF. As DNA, the CDR3 is TGTGCCAGCAGCTTATCAGGGCTTGATGGCTACACCTTC.

The V gene is TRBV7-2, the J gene TRBJ2-3, with TRBD1 as a possible D gene (5 bases). This CDR3 spans 14 amino acids. V was trimmed by 3 bases and J by 0 bases, leaving 7 bases between them. Germline CDR1 is SGHTA and CDR2 is FQGNSA. CDR3 in amino acids: CASSLGQSTDTQYF. In DNA form, the CDR3 reads TGTGCCAGCAGCTTGGGGCAAAGCACAGATACGCAGTATTTT.

This clone was detected only once. V is TRBV7-9 and J is TRBJ1-1; D uncertain. The CDR3 extends over 11 amino acids. From germline, CDR1 is SEHNR and CDR2 FQNEAQ (reference sequence). Trimming took 5 bases from V and 6 from J, leaving 7 bases between them. The CDR3 here is CASSRTAEAFF. Here the CDR3 DNA reads TGTGCCAGCAGCCGGACTGCTGAAGCTTTCTTT. Supplemented by reference TRBV7-9 and TRBJ1-1, the full variable domain reads DTGVSQNPRHKITKRGQNVTFRCDPISEHNRLYWYRQTLGQGPEFLTYFQNEAQLEKSRLLSDRFSAERPKGSFSTLEIQRTEQGDSAMYLCASSRTAEAFFGQGTRLTVV.

The V and J genes are TRBV7-2 and TRBJ2-7, with D perhaps matching TRBD1 (6 bases). V lost 5 bases and J 2 bases, leaving 16 bases between the germline ends. Per germline, CDR1 SGHTA and CDR2 FQGNSA. The CDR3 totals 15 residues. The CDR3 DNA reads TGTGCCAGCAGCATTACTGGGGGCCTACCCTACGAGCAGTACTTC. This translates into CASSITGGLPYEQYF.

The chain has TRBV4-1 and TRBJ2-7, with 7 bases that match TRBD1. This CDR3 is 14 amino acids long. V trimming: 4 bases; J trimming: 0 bases; junction bases outside the gene matches: 3. Looked up from germline, CDR1 is MGHRA and CDR2 is YSYEKL. The CDR3 protein is CASSLGQLSYEQYF. CDR3 nucleotide sequence: TGCGCCAGCAGCCTGGGACAGCTCTCCTACGAGCAGTACTTC.

Comment on this clone: Other DNA sequences in this specimen translate into the identical CDR3. The chain joins TRBV12-3 or TRBV12-4 to TRBJ1-5; D is possibly TRBD1 (5 bases). This CDR3 contains 12 residues. Trimming shortened V by 4 bases and J by 6 bases, and 7 bases separated the two germline ends. In DNA form, the CDR3 reads TGTGCCAGCAGTTCCCAGGGTCAGCCCCAGCATTTT. Protein: CASSSQGQPQHF.

The chain has TRBV4-1 and TRBJ2-5; the match to TRBD1 covers 7 bases. This CDR3 spans 15 amino acids. V dropped 4 bases and J dropped 1; count of bases not matched to a gene: 6. Per germline, CDR1 MGHRA and CDR2 YSYEKL. The DNA for the CDR3 is TGCGCCAGCAGCCTCTCGACAGGGCCCCAAGAGACCCAGTACTTC. Translating it yields CASSLSTGPQETQYF.

The rearrangement links TRBV19 to TRBJ1-1; possible D gene TRBD1, 5 bases. V was cut by 3 bases and J by 0 bases, with 11 bases left in between. The CDR3 is made up of 15 amino acids. Germline-derived CDR1 and CDR2 are LNHDA and SQIVND (reference sequence). Written as DNA, the CDR3 is TGTGCCAGTAGTATCCGACAGATGCTGAACACTGAAGCTTTCTTT. Translating it yields CASSIRQMLNTEAFF.

The chain carries TRBV9 and TRBJ2-3, with TRBD2 matching over 7 bases. Germline loops: CDR1 SGDLS, CDR2 YYNGEE. V was pared by 0 bases and J by 4 bases, with 8 bases of the junction left unmatched. CDR3 length: 16 amino acids. The CDR3 bases are TGTGCCAGCAGCGTAGGGGCGGGCGGGGGTGCAGATACGCAGTATTTT. Translated: CASSVGAGGGADTQYF.

This clone was seen a handful of times. This chain uses TRBV7-9 with TRBJ1-6; perhaps TRBD1 as D (5 bases). This CDR3 contains 15 residues. Germline assignment: CDR1 SEHNR and CDR2 FQNEAQ (reference sequence). The ends were cut back, 4 bases at V and 7 bases at J, with 14 bases in the middle. In nucleotides, the CDR3 is TGTGCCAGCAGCTACGCGGGGCAGGGAAATTCACCCCTCCACTTT. Translated, it gives CASSYAGQGNSPLHF.

V usage is TRBV6-6 and J usage is TRBJ1-1; D possibly corresponds to TRBD1 (6 bases). The V gene lost 6 bases and the J gene lost 7 bases, with 12 bases spanning the gap. Germline CDR1 is MNHNY and CDR2 is SVGAGI (reference sequence). CDR3 length: 12 residues. The CDR3 spells CASSRWTVEAFF. As DNA, the CDR3 is TGTGCCAGCAGCCGATGGACAGTTGAAGCTTTCTTT.